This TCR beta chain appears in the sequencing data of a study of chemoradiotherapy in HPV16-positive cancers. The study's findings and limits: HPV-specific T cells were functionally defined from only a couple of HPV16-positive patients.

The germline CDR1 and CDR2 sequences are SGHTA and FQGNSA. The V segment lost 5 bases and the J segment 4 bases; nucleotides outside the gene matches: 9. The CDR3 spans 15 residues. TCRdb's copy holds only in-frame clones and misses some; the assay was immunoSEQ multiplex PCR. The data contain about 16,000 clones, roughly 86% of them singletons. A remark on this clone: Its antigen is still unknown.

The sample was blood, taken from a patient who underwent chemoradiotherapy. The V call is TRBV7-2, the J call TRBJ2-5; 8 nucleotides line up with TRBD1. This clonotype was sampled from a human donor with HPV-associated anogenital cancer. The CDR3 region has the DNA TGTGCCAGCAGCCTGCAGGGGGCGCGTAGAGAGACCCAGTACTTC. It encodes CASSLQGARRETQYF. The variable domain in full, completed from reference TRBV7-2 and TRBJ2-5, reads GAGVSQSPSNKVTEKGKDVELRCDPISGHTALYWYRQSLGQGLEFLIYFQGNSAPDKSGLPSDRFSAERTGGSVSTLTIQRTQQEDSAVYLCASSLQGARRETQYFGPGTRLLVL.